This is a list of T cell receptor beta chains from one sample in a study of T-cell memory formation after mild COVID-19. TCRdb redid the calling of the 5' RACE reads with MiXCR, one entry per CDR3 protein. The data contain 110,000 to 150,000 distinct CDR3 sequences, under 30% of them singletons. What was sequenced was PBMCs or a T cell subset sorted from them (not recorded which). The receptors derive from an adult woman who had mild COVID-19 (a few samples of this study predate the infection). Cell type and time point are not known. Each CDR3 is given with its conserved first and last residue.

v_call	j_call	cdr3_aa
TRBV29-1	TRBJ1-5	CSARGNDQPQHF
TRBV5-1	TRBJ2-1	CASSGTGGGNEQFF
TRBV7-6	TRBJ1-1	CASSLAGGELNTEAFF
TRBV29-1	TRBJ2-3	CSVDSGRASTDTQYF
TRBV9	TRBJ2-2	CASTPGHRGGSGELFF
TRBV6-5	TRBJ1-1	CASSYGQGATEAFF
TRBV4-1	TRBJ2-2	CASSPGQGATGELFF
TRBV15	TRBJ1-2	CATSTDLSTGKGYTF
TRBV2	TRBJ1-4	CASSGFRGNEKLFF
TRBV4-3	TRBJ1-2	CASSQDGYITNYGYTF
TRBV20-1	TRBJ2-1	CSARIAGLAGGNNEQFF
TRBV23-1	TRBJ2-1	CASSQPTTSGTHNEQFF
TRBV20-1	TRBJ2-7	CSARLRDRGSEQYF
TRBV5-6	TRBJ2-5	CASSTVPGAGTQYF
TRBV30	TRBJ1-1	CAWSVVNTEAFF
TRBV12-3/TRBV12-4	TRBJ2-2	CASSPRDRAGDTGELFF
TRBV11-2	TRBJ2-3	CASSLRASGGSTDTQYF
TRBV27	TRBJ1-2	CASSFGRLYGYTF
TRBV5-6	TRBJ2-1	CASSLTRPYNEQFF
TRBV7-7	TRBJ2-1	CASSPSGGGYEQFF
TRBV7-9	TRBJ1-1	CASSSGPTEAFF
TRBV4-3	TRBJ2-7	CASSQDSSVAYEQYF
TRBV5-6	TRBJ2-7	CASSFEGSYEQYF
TRBV7-9	TRBJ2-7	CDSSLGGTEYEQYF
TRBV12-3/TRBV12-4	TRBJ1-2	CASSWDTLDYGYTF
TRBV6-5	TRBJ2-6	CASSTYGQFTSGANVLTF
TRBV5-5	TRBJ2-5	CASSFHRQETQYF
TRBV6-5	TRBJ2-1	CASSYNLQGAVVNEQFF
TRBV9	TRBJ1-1	CASSVGEGRNTEAFF
TRBV9	TRBJ1-5	CASSATGSGQPQHF
TRBV6-1	TRBJ2-1	CASAGLGGNEQFF
TRBV27	TRBJ1-2	CASSTYRGGYTF
TRBV11-2	TRBJ2-1	CKKKARDRVFNEQFF
TRBV7-9	TRBJ2-7	CASSLTGDGEQYF
TRBV5-1	TRBJ2-1	CASSLGWRASYNEQFF
TRBV20-1	TRBJ2-3	CSASSRRESTDTQYF
TRBV14	TRBJ1-4	CASSQDRLRGQEKLFF
TRBV7-9	TRBJ2-7	CASTTPGSYEQYF
TRBV20-1	TRBJ1-2	CSAGTARDYGYTF
TRBV27	TRBJ2-7	CASSLWQGRTYEQYF
TRBV24-1	TRBJ2-7	CATQDRGPFYEQYF
TRBV6-2/TRBV6-3	TRBJ2-7	CASSHFSGSSYEQYF
TRBV24-1	TRBJ2-1	CATSRQGDEQFF
TRBV7-9	TRBJ2-7	CASSPDDGLAGEQYF
TRBV5-1	TRBJ2-3	CASSLGQGDTDTQYF
TRBV18	TRBJ1-2	CASSPAGPPPGYGYTF
TRBV7-9	TRBJ2-1	CASSPDPIPGQGSYNEQFF
TRBV29-1	TRBJ2-7	CSVDAGTGGMQYF
TRBV7-6	TRBJ1-5	CASSLLGGNQPQHF
TRBV4-1	TRBJ2-1	CASSQASNEQFF
TRBV4-3	TRBJ2-7	CASSVAGEVNEQYF
TRBV7-6	TRBJ1-2	CASTPTAFSNYGYTF
TRBV6-6	TRBJ2-1	CASSYNEDREQFF